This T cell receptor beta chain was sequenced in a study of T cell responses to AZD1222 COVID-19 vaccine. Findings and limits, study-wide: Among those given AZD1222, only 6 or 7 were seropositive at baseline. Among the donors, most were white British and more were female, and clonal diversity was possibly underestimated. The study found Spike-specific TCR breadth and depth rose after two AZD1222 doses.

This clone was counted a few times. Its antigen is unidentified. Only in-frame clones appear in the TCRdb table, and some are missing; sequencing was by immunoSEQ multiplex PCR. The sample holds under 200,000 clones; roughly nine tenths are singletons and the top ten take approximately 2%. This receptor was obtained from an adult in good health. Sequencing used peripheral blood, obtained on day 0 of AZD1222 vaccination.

For the CDR3, the DNA is TGCGCCAGCAGCCAAGAAAACAGCGACACAGATACGCAGTATTTT. Translating it yields CASSQENSDTDTQYF. The chain has TRBV4-3 and TRBJ2-3; D call uncertain. Germline CDR1 is LGHNA and CDR2 is YSLEER. Trimming took 0 bases from V and 2 from J, leaving 9 bases between them. The CDR3 is 15 amino acids.